Following are 23 T cell receptor beta chains from one sample sequenced in a study of cytomegalovirus exposure and HLA in healthy donors. The PCR was carried out with 60 Vbeta primers and 13 Jbeta primers. Assay: immunoSEQ multiplex PCR; the TCRdb copy retains only in-frame clones and omits some. The sample includes about 100,000 clones, about 80% of them seen just once. Specimen: PBMCs. Receptor source: a man aged 35-49 years in good health and CMV-seropositive.

J is TRBJ2-3 and V is TRBV10-1; 13 bases agree with TRBD2. Germline CDR1 reads WNHNN; CDR2 reads SYGVQD (reference sequence). This CDR3 has 19 amino acids. Germline trimming cut 4 bases from V and 1 base from J; bases unmatched to any gene: 11. The CDR3 reads CASSGGLAGSPYGTDTQYF. Here the CDR3 DNA reads TGCGCCAGCAGTGGGGGACTAGCGGGGTCCCCTTACGGCACAGATACGCAGTATTTT.

About this clone itself: A read error may produce the germline difference seen at one junction end. This chain connects TRBV7-7 to TRBJ2-7, with D maybe TRBD2 (6 bases). Germline V gene lookup returns CDR1 SSHAT and CDR2 FNYEAQ (reference sequence). The CDR3 length is 15 residues. This CDR3 is CASSLAAGFSYEQYF. CDR3 DNA sequence: TGTGCTAGCAGCTTAGCCGCGGGATTCTCCTACGAGCAGTACTTC.

This chain uses TRBV4-1 with TRBJ2-7; the match to TRBD1 covers 10 bases. V lost 0 bases to trimming and J lost 4 bases; unmatched junction nucleotides: 6. The CDR3 covers 16 residues. In germline, CDR1 is MGHRA, CDR2 YSYEKL. DNA for the CDR3: TGCGCCAGCAGCCAAGATCAGGGGACAGGGGTGTACGAGCAGTACTTC. Protein: CASSQDQGTGVYEQYF.

This chain joins TRBV12-5 and TRBJ2-1, with 8 bases fitting TRBD2. This CDR3 spans 15 amino acids. V was pared by 1 base and J by 7 bases, with 6 bases of the junction left unmatched. CDR1 is LGHNT, CDR2 FRNRAP, per germline. The CDR3 region is CASGLAGGPGNEQFF. In DNA, the CDR3 is TGTGCTAGTGGTTTGGCGGGAGGGCCGGGGAATGAGCAGTTCTTC.

The V gene is TRBV5-1, the J gene TRBJ2-1; D is possibly TRBD2 (7 bases). The CDR3 is 14 amino acids. In germline, CDR1 is SGHRS, CDR2 YFSETQ. V gave up 5 bases and J gave up 9 bases, with 18 bases separating them. This CDR3 reads CASSGGATSGEQFF. CDR3 DNA sequence: TGCGCCAGCAGTGGGGGGGCCACCTCGGGTGAGCAGTTCTTC.

The genes are TRBV18 and TRBJ2-7, with 13 bases matching TRBD2. Germline CDR1 and CDR2: KGHSH and LQKENI. V was pared by 2 bases and J by 2 bases, with 0 bases of the junction left unmatched. The CDR3 loop spans 15 amino acids. The CDR3 nucleotides read TGTGCCAGCTCACCAACTAGCGGGGGGGCCTACGAGCAGTACTTC. Protein product: CASSPTSGGAYEQYF. Full variable domain (outside the CDR3, taken from reference TRBV18 and TRBJ2-7): NAGVMQNPRHLVRRRGQEARLRCSPMKGHSHVYWYRQLPEEGLKFMVYLQKENIIDESGMPKERFSAEFPKEGPSILRIQQVVRGDSAAYFCASSPTSGGAYEQYFGPGTRLTVT.

The chain joins TRBV7-9 to TRBJ2-1; the match to TRBD2 covers 9 bases. Germline V lookup: CDR1 SEHNR, CDR2 FQNEAQ (reference sequence). There are 14 residues in the CDR3. The V gene end was trimmed by 6 bases and the J gene end by 5 bases; junction bases not matched to a gene: 5. For the CDR3, the DNA is TGTGCCAGCAGTTTTAGCGGGGGCAACAATGAGCAGTTCTTC. It translates to CASSFSGGNNEQFF.

The CDR3 region has the DNA TGTGCCACCAACCCCAGCTCCTACGAGCAGTACTTC. As protein: CATNPSSYEQYF. This chain uses TRBV6-1 with TRBJ2-7; no clear D gene. The germline V and J ends were trimmed by 10 bases and 0 bases, with 10 bases remaining between them. The CDR3 sequence is 12 residues long. Germline CDR1 MNHNS, CDR2 SASEGT.

In the case of this clone: A junction end diverges from the germline sequence, so it may reflect a read error. The CDR3 is CARREQGWVLWHF. CDR3 sequence (DNA): TGTGCCAGGAGGGAACAGGGTTGGGTGTTATGGCACTTC. The chain couples TRBV19 to TRBJ2-5; D might be TRBD1 (6 bases). The CDR3 length is 13 residues. Per germline, CDR1 LNHDA and CDR2 SQIVND (reference sequence). The whole variable domain, filled in from reference TRBV19 and TRBJ2-5, reads DGGITQSPKYLFRKEGQNVTLSCEQNLNHDAMYWYRQDPGQGLRLIYYSQIVNDFQKGDIAEGYSVSREKKESFPLTVTSAQKNPTAFYLCARREQGWVLWHFGPGTRLLVL.

To note about this clone: Other nucleotide sequences from this sample produce the same CDR3. This chain connects TRBV7-2 to TRBJ1-5, with 9 bases lining up with TRBD1. In germline, CDR1 is SGHTA, CDR2 FQGNSA. With 6 bases clipped from V and 1 base from J, the junction kept 4 bases outside the gene matches. The CDR3 contains 15 residues. The CDR3 sequence: CASSPGQGSNQPQHF. CDR3 DNA sequence: TGTGCCAGCAGTCCGGGACAGGGAAGCAATCAGCCCCAGCATTTT.

The chain joins TRBV7-9 to TRBJ1-4; no definite D call. CDR1 and CDR2 (germline): SEHNR, FQNEAQ (reference sequence). The ends were cut back, 5 bases at V and 12 bases at J, with 19 bases in the middle. CDR3 length: 14 residues. The DNA of the CDR3 is TGTGCCAGCAGCCCCCCTCTGCCAAGCGGGGAACTGTTTTTT. Residues: CASSPPLPSGELFF.

The J gene is TRBJ2-5, the V gene TRBV18; 9 nucleotides match TRBD2. The J call may be incorrect, as the DNA end agrees better with TRBJ2-7. Germline V CDR1 and CDR2: KGHSH, LQKENI. The CDR3 length is 15 residues. The CDR3 here is CASSPPGTSSYEQYF. In nucleotides, the CDR3 is TGTGCCAGCTCACCACCCGGGACTAGCAGTTACGAGCAGTACTTC.

The rearrangement uses TRBV4-2 and TRBJ2-7; 7 nucleotides match TRBD1. The trim removed 0 bases at V and 1 base at J, leaving 0 bases unmatched. The CDR3 sequence is 14 residues long. Germline assignment: CDR1 LGHNA and CDR2 YNFKEQ. The chain's CDR3 is CASSQEDRSYEQYF. In DNA, the CDR3 is TGTGCCAGCAGCCAAGAGGACAGGTCCTACGAGCAGTACTTC.

The V gene is TRBV5-4, the J gene TRBJ2-7, with 9 bases aligning to TRBD1. The germline V gene encodes CDR1 SGHNT and CDR2 YYREEE (reference sequence). With V trimmed by 1 base and J by 4 bases, 3 bases remained unmatched. This CDR3 is built from 14 residues. For the CDR3, the DNA is TGTGCCAGCAGCTTGAAACAGGGGGCGTACGAGCAGTACTTC. Amino acid sequence: CASSLKQGAYEQYF.

The chain is built from TRBV28 and TRBJ1-1; 7 nucleotides line up with TRBD1. Germline V gene data show CDR1 as MDHEN and CDR2 as SYDVKM. Unmatched junction bases numbered 4, after V lost 6 bases and J lost 0 bases. The CDR3 is 14 amino acids. CDR3 in amino acids: CASRQGVLNTEAFF. Written as DNA, the CDR3 is TGTGCCAGCAGGCAGGGGGTTCTGAACACTGAAGCTTTCTTT.

J is TRBJ1-2 and V is TRBV6-1; 8 nucleotides line up with TRBD1. The CDR3 is made up of 15 amino acids. V lost 5 bases to trimming and J lost 5 bases; unmatched junction nucleotides: 10. In germline, CDR1 is MNHNS, CDR2 SASEGT. The chain's CDR3 is CASSTGQGGGYGYTF. The CDR3 coding sequence is TGTGCCAGCAGTACCGGACAGGGAGGTGGGTATGGCTACACCTTC.

The chain uses TRBV6-5 and TRBJ2-1; 8 bases align to TRBD1. CDR3 length: 14 residues. Trimming took 2 bases from V and 9 from J; bases not matched to a gene: 6. The germline gives CDR1 MNHEY, CDR2 SVGAGI. DNA of the CDR3: TGTGCCAGCAGTTACGGCAGGGGGCGGGGTGAGCAGTTCTTC. This gives the protein CASSYGRGRGEQFF.

The genes are TRBV19 and TRBJ2-1; 8 bases map to TRBD2. Per germline, CDR1 LNHDA and CDR2 SQIVND (reference sequence). There are 14 residues in the CDR3. With V trimmed by 4 bases and J by 13 bases, 12 bases remained unmatched. The CDR3 region is CASSKAAGVDFQFF. The DNA for the CDR3 is TGTGCCAGTAGTAAGGCAGCGGGAGTGGATTTTCAGTTCTTC.

The chain combines TRBV9 with TRBJ1-4; D unresolved. This CDR3 region has 13 residues. V dropped 2 bases and J dropped 6 bases, with 8 bases sitting between them. The germline CDR1 and CDR2 sequences are SGDLS and YYNGEE. The CDR3 region is CASSVVGDEKLFF. The CDR3 nucleotides read TGTGCCAGCAGCGTCGTCGGGGATGAAAAACTGTTTTTT.

This chain links TRBV21-1 with TRBJ1-2. TRBV21-1 is termed a pseudogene. This CDR3 contains 15 residues. The chain's CDR3 is CASSKWGGQEYGYTF. The CDR3 nucleotides are TGTGCCAGCAGCAAATGGGGGGGGCAGGAATATGGCTACACCTTC.

The chain links TRBV19 to TRBJ2-3; D remains ambiguous. This CDR3 is 14 amino acids long. In germline, CDR1 is LNHDA, CDR2 SQIVND (reference sequence). Trimming removed 8 bases from V and 2 bases from J, with 14 bases in between. The CDR3 protein is CASSDSKFTDTQYF. The CDR3 DNA is TGTGCCAGTTCCGACTCTAAATTCACAGATACGCAGTATTTT.

Here the CDR3 DNA reads TGTGCCACCTCGAGGGCGGGCCAAGCGGGGGATACGCAGTATTTT. Protein product: CATSRAGQAGDTQYF. The chain recombines TRBV10-3 with TRBJ2-3; 7 bases match TRBD2. The J segment lost 6 bases and the V segment lost 10 bases, leaving 16 bases of the junction unmatched. The CDR3 contains 15 residues. Germline V CDR1 and CDR2: ENHRY, SYGVKD.

This clone was found a few times. The chain couples TRBV28 to TRBJ1-5; 8 bases fit TRBD1. The length of the CDR3 is 14 residues. The V segment lost 4 bases and the J segment 5 bases; nucleotides outside the gene matches: 4. Germline V lookup: CDR1 MDHEN, CDR2 SYDVKM. The CDR3 here is CASSSTGVYQPQHF. For the CDR3, the DNA is TGTGCCAGCAGTTCGACAGGGGTATATCAGCCCCAGCATTTT.